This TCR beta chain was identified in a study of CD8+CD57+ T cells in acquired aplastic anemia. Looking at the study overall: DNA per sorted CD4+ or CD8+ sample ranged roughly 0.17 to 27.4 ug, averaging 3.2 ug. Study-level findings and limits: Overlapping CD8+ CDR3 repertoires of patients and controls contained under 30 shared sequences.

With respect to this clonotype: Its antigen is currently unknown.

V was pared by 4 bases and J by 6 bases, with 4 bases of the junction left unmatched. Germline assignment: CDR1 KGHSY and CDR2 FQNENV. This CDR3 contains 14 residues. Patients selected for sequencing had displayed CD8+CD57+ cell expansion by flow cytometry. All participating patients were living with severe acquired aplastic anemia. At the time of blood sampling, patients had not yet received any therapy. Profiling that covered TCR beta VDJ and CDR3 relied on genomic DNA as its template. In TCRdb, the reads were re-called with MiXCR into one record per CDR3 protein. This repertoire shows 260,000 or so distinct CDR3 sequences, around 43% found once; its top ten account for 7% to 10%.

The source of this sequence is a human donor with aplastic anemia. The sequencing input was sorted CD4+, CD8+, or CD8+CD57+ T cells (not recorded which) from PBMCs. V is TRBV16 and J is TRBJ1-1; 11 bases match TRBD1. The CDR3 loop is CASSRGQGAPEAFF. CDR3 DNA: TGTGCCAGCAGCCGAGGACAGGGGGCACCTGAAGCTTTCTTT.